These T cell receptor beta chains were read from a single sample in a study of cytomegalovirus exposure and HLA in healthy donors. TCRdb's copy holds only in-frame clones and misses some; the assay was immunoSEQ multiplex PCR. Of roughly 150,000 clones in the sample, 60% to 85% were seen once. The sample consisted of PBMCs. These TCRs come from a man aged 35-49 years in good health and CMV-seropositive. CDR3s include the opening cysteine and the closing phenylalanine or tryptophan. A D gene is named only where the DNA matches it firmly. Not all rows give a size; the values are once, few, many and, for expanded clones, a class.

CDR3 protein,CDR3 DNA,J gene,clone size,V gene,D gene
CSAGQGETQYF,TGCAGTGCTGGACAGGGAGAGACCCAGTACTTC,TRBJ2-5,-,TRBV20-1,TRBD1
CASSDRPGLAGAHYNEQFF,TGTGCCAGCAGTGACCGTCCGGGACTAGCGGGAGCACATTACAATGAGCAGTTCTTC,TRBJ2-1,-,TRBV6-1,TRBD2
CATTLDREGNSPLHF,TGTGCCACCACTCTGGACAGGGAAGGAAATTCACCCCTCCACTTT,TRBJ1-6,-,TRBV2,TRBD1
CASSLALSGGANTGELLF,TGCGCCAGCAGCTTGGCACTTTCTGGCGGTGCGAACACCGGGGAGCTGCTTTTT,TRBJ2-2,once,TRBV5-1,-
CASSPDIETGYGYTF,TGTGCCAGCAGTCCTGACATAGAAACAGGGTATGGCTACACCTTC,TRBJ1-2,-,TRBV28,-
CSVGTTYEQYF,TGCAGCGTTGGGACTACCTACGAGCAGTACTTC,TRBJ2-7,once,TRBV29-1,-
CASRKQGLSNQPQHF,TGTGCCAGCCGAAAACAGGGTTTAAGCAATCAGCCCCAGCATTTT,TRBJ1-5,-,TRBV19,-
CASSQDPRGAYNEQFF,TGCGCCAGCAGCCAAGATCCCAGGGGTGCCTACAATGAGCAGTTCTTC,TRBJ2-1,-,TRBV4-3,-
CASSLDRAGEKLFF,TGTGCCAGCAGTTTGGACAGGGCGGGTGAAAAACTGTTTTTT,TRBJ1-4,-,TRBV6-5,TRBD1
CASSIIAVYSNQPQHF,TGTGCCAGTAGTATCATAGCGGTTTATAGCAATCAGCCCCAGCATTTT,TRBJ1-5,-,TRBV19,-
CASSNPGGQEFF,TGTGCCAGTAGTAACCCCGGGGGACAGGAGTTTTTT,TRBJ1-4,-,TRBV19,TRBD1
CASSFGLAGNTDTQYF,TGTGCCAGCAGCTTCGGACTAGCGGGTAACACAGATACGCAGTATTTT,TRBJ2-3,once,TRBV7-3,TRBD2
CASSLMSSNQPQHF,TGTGCCAGCAGTTTAATGAGTAGCAATCAGCCCCAGCATTTT,TRBJ1-5,-,TRBV27,-
CASSPGLAGGPFVGDTQYF,TGTGCCAGCTCGCCGGGACTAGCGGGAGGGCCTTTTGTCGGAGATACGCAGTATTTT,TRBJ2-3,-,TRBV18,TRBD2
CASSFYDRGQAFF,TGTGCCAGCAGCTTTTACGACAGGGGGCAGGCTTTCTTT,TRBJ1-1,few,TRBV5-6,TRBD1
CASNQRMSTEAFF,TGTGCCAGCAACCAGCGCATGAGTACTGAAGCTTTCTTT,TRBJ1-1,-,TRBV2,-
CASSPSGSKETQYF,TGTGCCAGCAGCCCGAGCGGGAGTAAGGAGACCCAGTACTTC,TRBJ2-5,-,TRBV5-4,TRBD2
CASSLRGRGDEQFF,TGTGCCAGCAGCCTGCGGGGCCGGGGGGATGAGCAGTTCTTC,TRBJ2-1,few,TRBV4-2,TRBD2
CASGPTGGYEQYF,TGTGCCAGCGGCCCGACAGGGGGCTACGAGCAGTACTTC,TRBJ2-7,-,TRBV11-2,TRBD1
CASSVRDGEYGYTF,TGTGCCAGCAGCGTGAGAGATGGGGAGTATGGCTACACCTTC,TRBJ1-2,-,TRBV9,-
CASSSLAGSFTDTQYF,TGTGCCAGCAGTTCCCTAGCGGGCTCTTTCACAGATACGCAGTATTTT,TRBJ2-3,few,TRBV7-2,TRBD2
CASSFSPSILRESTDTQYF,TGTGCCAGCAGTTTTAGTCCCTCGATATTGCGGGAAAGCACAGATACGCAGTATTTT,TRBJ2-3,-,TRBV28,-
CASSLEVRGTLGYTF,TGTGCCAGCAGCTTAGAGGTCAGGGGCACACTTGGCTACACCTTC,TRBJ1-2,once,TRBV11-2,-
CASSMRERGGTGELFF,TGTGCCAGTAGTATGAGAGAACGGGGGGGCACCGGGGAGCTGTTTTTT,TRBJ2-2,few,TRBV19,TRBD2
CASSDGTSGGTRQYF,TGCGCCAGCAGCGACGGGACTAGCGGAGGTACTAGGCAGTACTTC,TRBJ2-7,-,TRBV5-1,TRBD2
CASSLVVSGDNEQFF,TGCGCCAGCAGCTTGGTCGTTAGCGGCGACAATGAGCAGTTCTTC,TRBJ2-1,once,TRBV5-1,-
CAIMASPGSPLHF,TGTGCCATCATGGCCTCGCCGGGTTCACCCCTCCACTTT,TRBJ1-6,-,TRBV10-3,-
CASSPPSYEQYF,TGTGCCAGCAGCCCCCCGTCCTACGAGCAGTACTTC,TRBJ2-7,once,TRBV6-8,-
CASSLTGTDTQYF,TGTGCCAGCAGCCTGACAGGGACAGATACGCAGTATTTT,TRBJ2-3,once,TRBV5-6,TRBD1
CASSAHSTGGDEAFF,TGTGCCAGTAGTGCACATTCGACAGGGGGCGATGAAGCTTTCTTT,TRBJ1-1,-,TRBV19,TRBD1